One T cell receptor beta chain is described in this entry. What it binds is not known. The data were produced by immunoSEQ multiplex PCR, yet TCRdb's version contains in-frame clones alone and is incomplete. In the table there are around 45,000 clones, roughly 80% of which are singletons. Single viable CD3+CD4+CD8-CD45RO+ cells were sorted as the memory CD4+ T cells. This sample is part of a study of memory CD4+ T cells and cytomegalovirus serostatus. Study outcomes and limitations: CMV serostatus prediction reached median AUC about 0.95, or 0.9 with US-trained model. Each of roughly 65 CMV-associated TCRbeta sequences occurred in one to five individuals.

This CDR3 is built from 17 residues. With 0 bases removed from V and 0 bases from J, the gap between germline ends came to 10 bases. CDR1 is SGHDT, CDR2 YYEEEE, per germline. This clonotype was sampled from an adult in good health and CMV-seronegative. What was sequenced was memory CD4+ T cells from blood. This chain links TRBV5-6 with TRBJ2-6; D gene ambiguous. The CDR3 nucleotides read TGTGCCAGCAGCTTGGGTCAGTTTCTCTCTGGGGCCAACGTCCTGACTTTC. Amino acids: CASSLGQFLSGANVLTF.